This entry lists 7 T cell receptor beta chains sequenced from one sample in a study of beta chain features in type 1 diabetes. Study-level findings and limits: There was a moderate but significant shortening of TCRB CDR3s in all four CD4+ subsets of Type 1 diabetes patients.

These receptors have no identified antigens. What was sequenced were expressed TCRB transcripts, since all of the isolated RNA had been reverse transcribed. The repertoire was sequenced with immunoSEQ multiplex PCR; TCRdb's copy has only in-frame clones and lacks some. Of 600,000 or so clones detected, over 12% appear once; the ten largest clones hold 0.03% to 0.045%. The material sequenced was naive CD4+ T cells from blood. The receptors originated from a man between 18 and 29 years old with type 1 diabetes.

This clone was seen only a few times. The rearrangement uses TRBV28 and TRBJ1-1; D is uncertain. Germline V gene sequence: CDR1 MDHEN, CDR2 SYDVKM. Trimming took off 8 bases at V and 1 base at J, with 11 bases between the two ends. CDR3 length: 13 residues. Here the CDR3 reads CASVGSPNTEAFF. The CDR3 bases are TGTGCCAGCGTAGGGTCCCCGAACACTGAAGCTTTCTTT.

A few counts support this clone. This chain connects TRBV5-6 to TRBJ1-4; D is possibly TRBD1 (5 bases). Trimming stripped 4 bases from V and 2 bases from J, with 18 bases between. The germline CDR1 and CDR2 sequences are SGHDT and YYEEEE. This CDR3 contains 17 residues. In DNA, the CDR3 is TGTGCCAGCAGCCTACGGGACGGCCGGTGGACTAATGAAAAACTGTTTTTT. Its translation: CASSLRDGRWTNEKLFF.

This clone was seen a few times. The genes are TRBV28 and TRBJ2-1, with 7 bases fitting TRBD1. After removal of 2 bases from V and 7 bases from J, the junction contained 8 bases not matched to a gene. The CDR3 sequence is 15 residues long. The germline V gene has CDR1 MDHEN and CDR2 SYDVKM. CDR3 in amino acids: CASSLRGRVDNEQFF. In DNA, the CDR3 is TGTGCCAGCAGTTTAAGGGGGCGAGTTGATAATGAGCAGTTCTTC.

This clone came up a few times. V gene TRBV30 combines with J gene TRBJ1-3; tentatively, D is TRBD1 (5 bases). Germline V gene lookup returns CDR1 GTSNPN and CDR2 SVGIG (reference sequence). V was pared by 0 bases and J by 3 bases, with 6 bases between. The CDR3 contains 13 residues. Here the CDR3 reads CAWSVGVGNTIYF. In DNA, the CDR3 is TGTGCCTGGAGTGTGGGGGTTGGAAACACCATATATTTT.

The chain has TRBV2 and TRBJ2-7; the match to TRBD2 covers 7 bases. The V segment lost 2 bases and the J segment 1 base; nucleotides outside the gene matches: 8. Germline CDR1 SNHLY, CDR2 FYNNEI. CDR3 size: 16 residues. CDR3 amino acids: CASSEYLAVLSYEQYF. The CDR3 nucleotides are TGTGCCAGCAGTGAATATCTAGCGGTACTGTCCTACGAGCAGTACTTC.

The J gene is TRBJ2-6, the V gene TRBV30; the D call may be TRBD1 or TRBD2 (7 bases each). V gave up 1 base and J gave up 0 bases, with 16 bases separating them. Germline V gene sequence: CDR1 GTSNPN, CDR2 SVGIG (reference sequence). This CDR3 contains 18 residues. The CDR3 nucleotides are TGTGCCTGGAGTGGCCTGCGGGGGACAGACTCTGGGGCCAACGTCCTGACTTTC. As protein: CAWSGLRGTDSGANVLTF.

The V and J genes are TRBV30 and TRBJ2-7; the D gene could be TRBD1 or TRBD2 (5 bases each). CDR3 size: 13 residues. Trimming removed 5 bases from V and 4 bases from J, with 15 bases in between. CDR1 and CDR2 from the germline V gene are GTSNPN and SVGIG (reference sequence). CDR3: CAWGRQTLYEQYF. The DNA of the CDR3 is TGTGCCTGGGGGAGACAGACGCTATACGAGCAGTACTTC.